This entry lists 10 T cell receptor beta chains sequenced from one sample in a study of identifying expanded T cells in peripheral blood. Clones were sequenced by immunoSEQ multiplex PCR, and TCRdb holds only the in-frame ones, with some missing. Found here are 75,000 to 95,000 clones, over 75% of them singletons; the top ten hold about 3%. Source material: blood. These receptors were obtained from a person aged 18 to 70 in good health.

This chain links TRBV27 with TRBJ2-7; possible D gene TRBD1, 5 bases. In germline, CDR1 is MNHEY, CDR2 SMNVEV (reference sequence). The CDR3 spans 15 residues. The V end lost 4 bases, the J end lost 6 bases, and 19 bases lay between the germline ends. In DNA form, the CDR3 reads TGTGCCAGCAGTTCCTTCTTCTCAGGGATCGGCGAGCAGTACTTC. Protein sequence: CASSSFFSGIGEQYF.

The CDR3 is CASSLRTGYNQPQHF. CDR3 sequence (DNA): TGTGCCAGCAGCTTAAGGACAGGGTACAATCAGCCCCAGCATTTT. The rearrangement uses TRBV7-2 and TRBJ1-5; 8 bases agree with TRBD1. CDR1 is SGHTA and CDR2 is FQGNSA in the germline V gene. The CDR3 spans 15 residues. Trimming took 2 bases from V and 3 from J; bases not matched to a gene: 3.

This clone was detected only a few times. CDR3 DNA: TGTGCCAGCGGGCTAAACTACAATGAGCAGTTCTTC. Residues: CASGLNYNEQFF. V and J are TRBV28 and TRBJ2-1, with D hard to call. Germline lookup yields CDR1 MDHEN and CDR2 SYDVKM. Trimming took 8 bases from V and 3 from J, leaving 8 bases between them. The CDR3 loop spans 12 amino acids.

The chain employs TRBV4-2 and TRBJ2-5; 7 nucleotides align to TRBD1. CDR1 and CDR2 (germline): LGHNA, YNFKEQ. This CDR3 has 16 residues. With V trimmed by 1 base and J by 2 bases, 7 bases remained unmatched. This CDR3 reads CASSQGDGQEQETQYF. Here the CDR3 DNA reads TGTGCCAGCAGCCAAGGCGATGGACAGGAGCAAGAGACCCAGTACTTC.

The chain is built from TRBV7-2 and TRBJ2-1, with 9 bases lining up with TRBD2. Per the germline V gene, CDR1 is SGHTA and CDR2 is FQGNSA. Trimming took 6 bases from V and 9 from J; bases not matched to a gene: 6. This CDR3 contains 13 residues. The CDR3 DNA follows: TGTGCCAGCAGTCGCGGGGGGGCCGGTGAGCAGTTCTTC. Its protein is CASSRGGAGEQFF.

The J gene is TRBJ2-7, the V gene TRBV18; D not resolved. Germline V gene data show CDR1 as KGHSH and CDR2 as LQKENI. Trimming pared 6 bases from V and 5 bases from J, leaving 17 bases between. CDR3 length: 14 residues. The CDR3 loop is CASSLSGRFHEQYF. The CDR3 DNA is TGTGCCAGCTCCTTATCAGGAAGGTTCCACGAGCAGTACTTC.

V gene TRBV7-2 combines with J gene TRBJ2-7; no reliable D call. The V end lost 2 bases, the J end lost 6 bases, and 8 bases lay between the germline ends. CDR1 and CDR2 (germline): SGHTA, FQGNSA. The CDR3 has 12 amino acids. The CDR3 reads CASSLFTGEQYF. The DNA for the CDR3 is TGTGCCAGCAGCTTATTTACGGGCGAGCAGTACTTC.

V gene TRBV27 combines with J gene TRBJ2-1, with a weak D call TRBD1 (5 bases). V was cut by 2 bases and J by 9 bases, with 11 bases left in between. The CDR3 is 13 amino acids. Germline CDR1 and CDR2: MNHEY and SMNVEV (reference sequence). DNA of the CDR3: TGTGCCAGCAGTTTAGGGGCAAGGATTGAGCAGTTCTTC. This codes for CASSLGARIEQFF.

The CDR3 DNA is TGCGCCAGCAGCCAAGACAGGGGTTATGGCTACACCTTC. It encodes CASSQDRGYGYTF. The chain joins TRBV4-3 to TRBJ1-2; possible D gene TRBD1, 6 bases. With 0 bases removed from V and 5 bases from J, the gap between germline ends came to 7 bases. CDR1 is LGHNA, CDR2 YSLEER, per germline. The CDR3 length is 13 residues.

The rearrangement uses TRBV5-1 and TRBJ2-7; 13 bases line up with TRBD2. This CDR3 comprises 14 residues. V lost 5 bases and J lost 4; bases outside the gene matches: 3. Germline assignment: CDR1 SGHRS and CDR2 YFSETQ. The CDR3 DNA reads as TGCGCCAGCAGAAGGACTAGCGGGGGATACGAGCAGTACTTC. It specifies CASRRTSGGYEQYF.